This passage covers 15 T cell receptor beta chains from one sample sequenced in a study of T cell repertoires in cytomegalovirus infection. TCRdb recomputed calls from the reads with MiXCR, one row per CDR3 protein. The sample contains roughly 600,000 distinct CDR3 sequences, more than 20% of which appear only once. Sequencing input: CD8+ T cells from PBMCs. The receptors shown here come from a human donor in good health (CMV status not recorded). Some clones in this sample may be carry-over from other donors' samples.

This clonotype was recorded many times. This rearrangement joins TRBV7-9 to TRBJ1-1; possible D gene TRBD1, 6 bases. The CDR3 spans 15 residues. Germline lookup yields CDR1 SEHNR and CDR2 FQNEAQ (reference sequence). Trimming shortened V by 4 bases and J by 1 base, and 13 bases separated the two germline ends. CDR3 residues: CASSSPTGRNTEAFF. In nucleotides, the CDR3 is TGTGCCAGCAGCTCACCGACAGGTAGGAACACTGAAGCTTTCTTT.

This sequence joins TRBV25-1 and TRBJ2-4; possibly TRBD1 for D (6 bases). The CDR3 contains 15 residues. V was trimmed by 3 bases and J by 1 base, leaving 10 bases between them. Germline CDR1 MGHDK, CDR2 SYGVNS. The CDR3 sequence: CASSDFQGAKNIQYF. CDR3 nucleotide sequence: TGTGCCAGCAGTGATTTTCAGGGGGCCAAAAACATTCAGTACTTC.

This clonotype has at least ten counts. CDR3 DNA sequence: TGTGCCAGCAGCAAAGGGGAGACCCAGTACTTC. This gives the protein CASSKGETQYF. The rearrangement joins TRBV7-2 to TRBJ2-5; no definite D call. Deletions cut 5 bases from V and 5 bases from J, with 6 bases between. The CDR3 loop spans 11 amino acids. Germline lookup yields CDR1 SGHTA and CDR2 FQGNSA.

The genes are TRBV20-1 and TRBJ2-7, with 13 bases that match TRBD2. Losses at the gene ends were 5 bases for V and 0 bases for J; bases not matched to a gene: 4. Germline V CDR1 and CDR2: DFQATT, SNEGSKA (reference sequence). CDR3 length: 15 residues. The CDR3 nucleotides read TGCAGTGCTGCGGGACTAGCGGGGACCTCCTACGAGCAGTACGTC. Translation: CSAAGLAGTSYEQYV.

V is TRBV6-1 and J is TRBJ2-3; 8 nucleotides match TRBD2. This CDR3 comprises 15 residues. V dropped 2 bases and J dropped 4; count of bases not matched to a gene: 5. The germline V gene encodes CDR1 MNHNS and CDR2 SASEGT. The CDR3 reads CASSERRGASDTQYF. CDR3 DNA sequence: TGTGCCAGCAGTGAACGGCGGGGGGCCTCAGATACGCAGTATTTT.

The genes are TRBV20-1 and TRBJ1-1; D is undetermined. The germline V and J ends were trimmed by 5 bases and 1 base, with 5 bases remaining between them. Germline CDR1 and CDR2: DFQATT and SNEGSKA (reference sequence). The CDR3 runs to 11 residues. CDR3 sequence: CSAQENTEAFF. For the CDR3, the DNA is TGCAGTGCTCAGGAGAACACTGAAGCTTTCTTT.

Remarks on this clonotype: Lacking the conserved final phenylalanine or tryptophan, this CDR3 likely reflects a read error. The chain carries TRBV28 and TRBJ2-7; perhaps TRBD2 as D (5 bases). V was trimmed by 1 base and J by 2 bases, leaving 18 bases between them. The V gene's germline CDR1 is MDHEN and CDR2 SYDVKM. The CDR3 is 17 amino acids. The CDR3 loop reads CASSLSREIRPTYEQYD. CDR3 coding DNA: TGTGCCAGCAGTTTATCCCGGGAAATCAGGCCGACCTACGAGCAGTACGAC.

This CDR3 reads CASSPGGDSEEFF. The CDR3 nucleotides read TGCGCCAGCAGCCCCGGGGGGGACTCAGAGGAGTTCTTC. J is TRBJ2-1 and V is TRBV4-1; 8 bases match TRBD2. CDR3 size: 13 residues. CDR1 is MGHRA and CDR2 is YSYEKL in the germline V gene. Trimming took 4 bases from V and 14 from J; bases not matched to a gene: 10.

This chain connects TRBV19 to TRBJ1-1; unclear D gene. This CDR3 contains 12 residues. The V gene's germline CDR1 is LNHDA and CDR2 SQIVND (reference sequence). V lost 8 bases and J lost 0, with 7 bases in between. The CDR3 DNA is TGTGCCAGTGGAGTTGTGAACACTGAAGCTTTCTTT. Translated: CASGVVNTEAFF.

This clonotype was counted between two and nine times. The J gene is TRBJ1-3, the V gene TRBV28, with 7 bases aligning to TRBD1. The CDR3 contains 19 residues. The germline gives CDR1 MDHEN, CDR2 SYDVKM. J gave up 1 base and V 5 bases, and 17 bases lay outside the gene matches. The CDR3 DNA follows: TGTGCCAGCAGTCCCCCAGGGGGGGATAACGCCTTGTCTGGAAACACCATATATTTT. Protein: CASSPPGGDNALSGNTIYF.

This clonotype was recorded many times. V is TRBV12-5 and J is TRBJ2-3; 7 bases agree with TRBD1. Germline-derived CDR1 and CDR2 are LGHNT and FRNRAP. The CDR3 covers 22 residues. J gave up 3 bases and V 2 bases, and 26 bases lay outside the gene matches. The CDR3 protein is CASGLTGVWTSNPFKDTDTQYF. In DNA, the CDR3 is TGTGCTAGTGGTTTGACAGGGGTCTGGACGAGCAACCCTTTCAAAGATACAGATACGCAGTATTTT.

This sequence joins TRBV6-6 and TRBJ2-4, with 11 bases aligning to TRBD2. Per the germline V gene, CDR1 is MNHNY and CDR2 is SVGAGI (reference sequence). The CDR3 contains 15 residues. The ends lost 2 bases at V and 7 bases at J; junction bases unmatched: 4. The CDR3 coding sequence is TGTGCCAGCAGTTACCCAACTAGCGGGGGTAACATTCAGTACTTC. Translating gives CASSYPTSGGNIQYF.

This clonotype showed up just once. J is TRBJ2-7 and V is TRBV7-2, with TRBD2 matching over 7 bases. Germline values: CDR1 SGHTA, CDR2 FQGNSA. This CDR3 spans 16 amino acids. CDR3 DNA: TGTGCCAACAGCTTCCTGACTAGCACCCAGTCCTACGAGCAGTACGTC. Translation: CANSFLTSTQSYEQYV.

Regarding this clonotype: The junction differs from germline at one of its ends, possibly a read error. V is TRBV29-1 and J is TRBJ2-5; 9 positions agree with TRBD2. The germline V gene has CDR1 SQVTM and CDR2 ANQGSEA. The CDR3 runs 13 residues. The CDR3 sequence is CNVSGTSPVPQYF. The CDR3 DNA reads TGCAACGTTTCCGGGACTAGCCCCGTCCCCCAGTACTTC.

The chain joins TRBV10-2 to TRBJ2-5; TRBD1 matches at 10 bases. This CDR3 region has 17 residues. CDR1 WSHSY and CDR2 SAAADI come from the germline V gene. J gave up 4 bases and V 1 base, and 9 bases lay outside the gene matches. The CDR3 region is CASSEWYDRGRGETQYF. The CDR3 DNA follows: TGCGCCAGCAGTGAGTGGTACGACAGGGGGCGAGGAGAGACCCAGTACTTC.